These 30 T cell receptor beta chains were sequenced from one sample in a study of T cell clusters in autoimmune cytopenias. Multiplex touch-down PCR amplified TRB using TRB-A and TRB-B pools in one tube. TCRdb reprocessed the multiplex PCR reads and keeps a single row for each CDR3 protein, giving no DNA. Its listing shows 3,000 to 4,000 distinct CDR3 sequences. TRB amplification used 250 ng of peripheral blood genomic DNA. The sample taken for sequencing was peripheral blood. The origin of the receptors is a human donor with an autoimmune cytopenia or autoimmune hepatitis (not recorded which).

The V and J genes are TRBV19 and TRBJ1-3. The CDR3 runs 15 residues. CDR1 is LNHDA and CDR2 is SQIVND in the germline V gene (reference sequence). CDR3 in amino acids: CASSMERASGNTIYF.

This clonotype registers medium-sized by frequency. The rearrangement uses TRBV6-5 and TRBJ2-6; the D gene TCRdb calls, TRBD1, cannot be checked with no DNA. CDR1 and CDR2 (germline): MNHEY, SVGAGI. This CDR3 contains 19 residues. CDR3 sequence reads: CASSYSRGRVSSGANVLTF.

V gene TRBV24-1 combines with J gene TRBJ2-7. Looked up from germline, CDR1 is KGHDR and CDR2 is SFDVKD. This CDR3 spans 13 amino acids. The CDR3 reads CATSDLHGLEQYF.

This clonotype is called medium-sized (0.01 to 0.1%) based on its frequency. The V gene is TRBV5-4, the J gene TRBJ2-3; TCRdb reports TRBD2, a call that lacks DNA to check it against. This CDR3 is built from 15 residues. Per the germline V gene, CDR1 is SGHNT and CDR2 is YYREEE (reference sequence). The CDR3 loop reads CASHRGGGGTDTQYF. Full variable domain (missing parts from reference TRBV5-4 and TRBJ2-3): ETGVTQSPTHLIKTRGQQVTLRCSSQSGHNTVSWYQQALGQGPQFIFQYYREEENGRGNFPPRFSGLQFPNYSSELNVNALELDDSALYLCASHRGGGGTDTQYFGPGTRLTVL.

The V and J genes are TRBV14 and TRBJ2-7; TCRdb reports TRBD2, a call that lacks DNA to check it against. This CDR3 has 14 residues. The V gene's germline CDR1 is SGHDN and CDR2 FVKESK. This chain's CDR3 is CASSVLAGAYEQYF.

V and J are TRBV18 and TRBJ2-7. The CDR3 totals 15 residues. Germline CDR1 reads KGHSH; CDR2 reads LQKENI. CDR3 loop: CASSPRGLTPYEQYF.

V gene TRBV18 combines with J gene TRBJ2-7. Germline V gene sequence: CDR1 KGHSH, CDR2 LQKENI. The CDR3 consists of 14 residues. Here the CDR3 reads CASSPSSDPYEQYF.

Considering frequency, this clonotype is medium-sized (0.01 to 0.1%). This rearrangement joins TRBV29-1 to TRBJ1-1; TCRdb indicates TRBD1, and absent DNA this call remains unverified. The CDR3 runs to 13 residues. Germline CDR1 SQVTM, CDR2 ANQGSEA. The CDR3 loop is CSARDRDGTEAFF.

The V gene is TRBV7-2, the J gene TRBJ2-3; checking the TCRdb D call of TRBD2 is not possible without DNA. This CDR3 has 18 amino acids. Germline-derived CDR1 and CDR2 are SGHTA and FQGNSA. The CDR3: CASSILAGGPTSTDTQYF.

The J gene is TRBJ1-5, the V gene TRBV27; checking the TCRdb D call of TRBD1 is not possible without DNA. The CDR3 extends over 14 amino acids. Germline CDR1 MNHEY, CDR2 SMNVEV (reference sequence). CDR3 amino acids: CASSLHRGNQPQHF.

The rearrangement uses TRBV5-1 and TRBJ1-5. The V gene's germline CDR1 is SGHRS and CDR2 YFSETQ. This CDR3 contains 13 residues. CDR3 region: CASRVNSNQPQHF.

The chain employs TRBV10-3 and TRBJ1-5; there is no DNA to check the TCRdb D call of TRBD1. Germline V gene sequence: CDR1 ENHRY, CDR2 SYGVKD. The CDR3 has 14 amino acids. CDR3 sequence reads: CAIGETGLNQPQHF.

The chain couples TRBV6-5 to TRBJ1-2. This CDR3 contains 14 residues. The germline CDR1 and CDR2 sequences are MNHEY and SVGAGI. CDR3 residues: CASSQLGRAVGYTF.

This rearrangement joins TRBV6-6 to TRBJ2-3; TCRdb's assignment of TRBD2 cannot be checked, as there is no DNA. CDR3 length: 16 residues. Germline V gene lookup returns CDR1 MNHNY and CDR2 SVGAGI (reference sequence). The CDR3: CASSEGTSGRIDTQYF.

CDR3: CASSLNGLSTDTQYF. This chain uses TRBV12-3 or TRBV12-4 with TRBJ2-3. This CDR3 comprises 15 residues.

This clonotype is deemed medium-sized by its frequency. The rearrangement joins TRBV12-3 or TRBV12-4 to TRBJ2-2; TCRdb proposes TRBD1, but this gene call is untestable without DNA. This CDR3 is 16 amino acids long. Here the CDR3 reads CASNPSGAANTGELFF.

The rearrangement uses TRBV30 and TRBJ1-6. This CDR3 is built from 12 residues. Germline V lookup: CDR1 GTSNPN, CDR2 SVGIG (reference sequence). This CDR3 reads CAWRSPNSPLHF.

V and J are TRBV24-1 and TRBJ1-5. Germline V gene sequence: CDR1 KGHDR, CDR2 SFDVKD. There are 14 residues in the CDR3. CDR3 in amino acids: CATSDLRANQPQHF.

This chain joins TRBV19 and TRBJ1-5; TCRdb calls TRBD1, which cannot be checked without DNA. The germline CDR1 and CDR2 sequences are LNHDA and SQIVND (reference sequence). The CDR3 is 17 amino acids. The chain's CDR3 is CASSIGGTAYSNQPQHF.

The V call is TRBV29-1, the J call TRBJ2-3; TCRdb proposes TRBD2, but this gene call is untestable without DNA. The CDR3 is 18 residues long. Germline V CDR1 and CDR2: SQVTM, ANQGSEA. CDR3 sequence: CSVEGFSSSGSGRDTQYF.

In terms of frequency, this clonotype is medium-sized (0.01 to 0.1%). The chain has TRBV6-6 and TRBJ2-3; TCRdb's D call, TRBD2, is unchecked because there is no DNA. The CDR3 totals 13 residues. CDR1 is MNHNY, CDR2 SVGAGI, per germline (reference sequence). CDR3: CASSWRVADTQYF.

The genes are TRBV7-9 and TRBJ2-3; no DNA is available, so the TRBD1 call from TCRdb remains unchecked. Germline V lookup: CDR1 SEHNR, CDR2 FQNEAQ (reference sequence). The CDR3 runs to 14 residues. The CDR3 protein is CASSHTGDTDTQYF.

This clonotype is labeled medium-sized based on frequency. This chain joins TRBV6-5 and TRBJ2-7; TCRdb selects TRBD1, and the lack of DNA leaves this call unchecked. The CDR3 has 14 residues. Germline V CDR1 and CDR2: MNHEY, SVGAGI. CDR3 sequence: CASRPGQGTYEQYF.

Its frequency marks this clonotype as medium-sized. The V and J genes are TRBV30 and TRBJ2-7. This CDR3 has 12 residues. The germline CDR1 and CDR2 sequences are GTSNPN and SVGIG (reference sequence). The CDR3 is CAWSVSLYEQYF. Full variable domain (outside the CDR3, taken from reference TRBV30 and TRBJ2-7): SQTIHQWPATLVQPVGSPLSLECTVEGTSNPNLYWYRQAAGRGLQLLFYSVGIGQISSEVPQNLSASRPQDRQFILSSKKLLLSDSGFYLCAWSVSLYEQYFGPGTRLTVT.

This chain uses TRBV30 with TRBJ2-1; the D call of TRBD2 rests on TCRdb alone, since no DNA is present to check it. CDR1 is GTSNPN and CDR2 is SVGIG in the germline V gene (reference sequence). The CDR3 spans 17 residues. CDR3 sequence reads: CAWIRDLLSGSYNEQFF.

By frequency, this clonotype registers medium-sized. The chain is built from TRBV19 and TRBJ1-4. The V gene's germline CDR1 is LNHDA and CDR2 SQIVND (reference sequence). This CDR3 is built from 14 residues. The CDR3 spells CASSIGGTSGKLFF.

This chain uses TRBV4-3 with TRBJ2-1; TCRdb's D call, TRBD2, is unchecked because there is no DNA. The germline CDR1 and CDR2 sequences are LGHNA and YSLEER. The CDR3 loop spans 18 amino acids. CDR3 region: CASSQDGVGTSGSYEQFF.

The chain employs TRBV18 and TRBJ2-1. The CDR3 has 14 residues. The germline gives CDR1 KGHSH, CDR2 LQKENI. Here the CDR3 reads CASSPLGGEAEQFF.

The chain combines TRBV11-2 with TRBJ2-5; TCRdb's D call, TRBD2, is unchecked because there is no DNA. Germline values: CDR1 SGHAT, CDR2 FQNNGV. CDR3 size: 16 residues. The CDR3 protein is CASSTSLGRRIETQYF.

By frequency, this clonotype is medium-sized. The CDR3 loop is CAYTSGRGSTQYF. V is TRBV30 and J is TRBJ2-3; TCRdb indicates TRBD2, and absent DNA this call remains unverified. The V gene's germline CDR1 is GTSNPN and CDR2 SVGIG (reference sequence). The length of the CDR3 is 13 residues.